This record covers a single T cell receptor beta chain. Profiling relied on immunoSEQ multiplex PCR, and the TCRdb table lists in-frame clones only, not all of them. The profile shows about 140,000 clones, roughly 80% of them singletons. The entry originates in a study of blood T cell repertoires in COVID-19. Across the whole study: Some COVID-19 samples were acute and others convalescent; all came from the United States, Italy and Spain.

The cohort comprised adults aged about 18 to 100 years residing in about 25 US areas. The TCR sequence derives from a man aged 35 to 55 with acute COVID-19. The specimen was PBMCs or T cells enriched from blood (not recorded which).

In DNA, the CDR3 is TGCGCCAGCAGTGAGCCTCACAGGGAACTCACCTACAATGAGCAGTTCTTC. It yields the protein CASSEPHRELTYNEQFF. The gene calls are TRBV10-1 and TRBJ2-1, with D possibly being TRBD1 (6 bases). CDR1 and CDR2 from the germline V gene are WNHNN and SYGVQD (reference sequence). This CDR3 comprises 17 residues. V lost 2 bases and J 2 bases, leaving 16 bases between the germline ends.